This TCR beta chain was profiled in a study of blood T cell repertoires in COVID-19. CDR1 is SGDLS, CDR2 YYNGEE, per germline. This CDR3 comprises 17 residues. V lost 3 bases to trimming and J lost 2 bases; unmatched junction nucleotides: 6. Clones were sequenced by immunoSEQ multiplex PCR, and TCRdb holds only the in-frame ones, with some missing. The sample consists of roughly 190,000 clones, 75% to 90% of them appearing once. The sequenced material came from peripheral blood. The rearrangement links TRBV9 to TRBJ2-6; TRBD1 matches at 9 bases. The receptor was isolated from a woman aged 40-49 years with acute or convalescent COVID-19. CDR3 nucleotides: TGTGCCAGCAGCGCGATCGGGACAGGGACTGGGGCCAACGTCCTGACTTTC. It codes for CASSAIGTGTGANVLTF. Variable domain in full (rest from reference TRBV9 and TRBJ2-6): DSGVTQTPKHLITATGQRVTLRCSPRSGDLSVYWYQQSLDQGLQFLIQYYNGEERAKGNILERFSAQQFPDLHSELNLSSLELGDSALYFCASSAIGTGTGANVLTFGAGSRLTVL.